This T cell receptor beta chain was recovered during a study of T-cell reconstitution after alpha-beta-depleted transplantation in children. Study conclusions and caveats: Several hundred expanded graft clones reportedly supplied alpha-beta T cells about two months after transplant.

CDR1 MNHEY and CDR2 SMNVEV come from the germline V gene (reference sequence). The V and J ends lost 1 base and 8 bases, in that order; junction bases with no gene match: 9. The CDR3 is 16 residues long. Unique molecular identifiers were used to barcode this TCRbeta library. A single record per CDR3 protein comes from TCRdb applying MiXCR to the PCR reads. This sample has around 180,000 distinct CDR3 sequences; roughly 10% occur once, and the top ten carry over 10%. In this sample, this clonotype turned up many times. What it recognizes is unknown. The gene calls are TRBV27 and TRBJ1-4, with 8 positions matching TRBD1. The sample in question was PBMCs, obtained before TCRalphabeta/CD19-depleted stem cell transplant. The receptor's source is a boy aged 2-9 years with acute myeloid leukemia, due to receive a stem cell transplant. CDR3 nucleotides: TGTGCCAGCAGTTTATGGGGCGGACAGGGTAAAGAAAAACTGTTTTTT. It encodes CASSLWGGQGKEKLFF.